A single sample gave rise to the 13 T cell receptor beta chains below, sequenced in a study of graft-versus-host responses after intestinal transplantation. No antigens are known for them. Sequencing used immunoSEQ multiplex PCR; TCRdb keeps in-frame clones, though not all of them. The repertoire holds 84,000 or so clones, about 93% seen once, with approximately 1.1% in the top ten. Sequencing used unstimulated CD8+ T cells sorted from spleen or lymph node cells, obtained before transplant. Receptors originate from a human donor who was the organ donor for an intestinal transplant.

The genes are TRBV28 and TRBJ1-1; D not certain. Trimming removed 7 bases from V and 3 bases from J, with 15 bases in between. CDR3 length: 14 amino acids. Germline V gives CDR1 MDHEN, CDR2 SYDVKM. The CDR3 loop is CASTKGVWDTEAFF. In nucleotides, the CDR3 is TGTGCCAGCACAAAAGGAGTATGGGACACTGAAGCTTTCTTT.

The genes are TRBV15 and TRBJ1-2; 9 nucleotides align to TRBD1. The CDR3 runs 16 residues. The V gene's germline CDR1 is LNHNV and CDR2 YYDKDF (reference sequence). The J segment lost 4 bases and the V segment lost 0 bases, leaving 6 bases of the junction unmatched. This CDR3 reads CATSREGTGPLYGYTF. DNA of the CDR3: TGTGCCACCAGCAGAGAAGGGACAGGGCCCCTCTATGGCTACACCTTC. Full variable domain (remainder filled in from reference TRBV15 and TRBJ1-2): DAMVIQNPRYQVTQFGKPVTLSCSQTLNHNVMYWYQQKSSQAPKLLFHYYDKDFNNEADTPDNFQSRRPNTSFCFLDIRSPGLGDTAMYLCATSREGTGPLYGYTFGSGTRLTVV.

The chain couples TRBV4-1 to TRBJ1-2, with TRBD1 as a possible D gene (5 bases). The germline V and J ends were trimmed by 2 bases and 8 bases, with 18 bases remaining between them. CDR1 is MGHRA and CDR2 is YSYEKL in the germline V gene. The CDR3 totals 15 residues. CDR3 coding DNA: TGCGCCAGCAGCCAAAGGGGCCTTCCCCCCTCAGGCTACACCTTC. It specifies CASSQRGLPPSGYTF.

The chain couples TRBV5-1 to TRBJ2-3, with 9 bases fitting TRBD2. Germline CDR1 SGHRS, CDR2 YFSETQ. The trim removed 3 bases at V and 2 bases at J, leaving 7 bases unmatched. This CDR3 is 16 amino acids long. The CDR3 spells CASSWLAGTTTDTQYF. The CDR3 nucleotides read TGCGCCAGCAGCTGGCTAGCGGGGACCACCACAGATACGCAGTATTTT.

V and J are TRBV2 and TRBJ1-5; D ambiguous. This CDR3 is 14 amino acids long. Trimming took 3 bases from V and 7 from J, leaving 13 bases between them. Germline values: CDR1 SNHLY, CDR2 FYNNEI. The CDR3 DNA reads TGTGCCAGCAGTGAGGTTGGAGGTATCCAGCCCCAGCATTTT. This encodes CASSEVGGIQPQHF.

This clone has a single count. J is TRBJ1-2 and V is TRBV7-9, with 11 bases matching TRBD1. The junction had 2 bases not matched to a gene; V was cut back by 4 bases and J by 7 bases. Germline V gives CDR1 SEHNR, CDR2 FQNEAQ (reference sequence). The CDR3 is made up of 13 amino acids. This CDR3 is CASSSGTGGGYTF. In nucleotides, the CDR3 is TGTGCCAGCAGCTCCGGGACAGGGGGTGGCTACACCTTC. Using reference TRBV7-9 and TRBJ1-2 for the parts outside the CDR3, the full variable domain is DTGVSQNPRHKITKRGQNVTFRCDPISEHNRLYWYRQTLGQGPEFLTYFQNEAQLEKSRLLSDRFSAERPKGSFSTLEIQRTEQGDSAMYLCASSSGTGGGYTFGSGTRLTVV.

The chain is built from TRBV19 and TRBJ2-7; tentatively, D is TRBD1 (6 bases). CDR1 LNHDA and CDR2 SQIVND come from the germline V gene (reference sequence). The ends were cut back, 5 bases at V and 4 bases at J, with 12 bases in the middle. This CDR3 has 13 amino acids. The CDR3 DNA reads TGTGCCAGTAGTCCACGGACAGCTTACGAGCAGTACTTC. Translating gives CASSPRTAYEQYF.

This chain joins TRBV29-1 and TRBJ2-1; 11 positions match TRBD2. The V gene end was trimmed by 5 bases and the J gene end by 2 bases; junction bases not matched to a gene: 2. The CDR3 loop spans 14 amino acids. CDR1 and CDR2 from the germline V gene are SQVTM and ANQGSEA. The CDR3 spells CSVFSGRAYNEQFF. CDR3 nucleotides: TGCAGCGTTTTTAGCGGGAGGGCCTACAATGAGCAGTTCTTC.

The genes are TRBV6-6 and TRBJ1-6; 8 nucleotides align to TRBD1. Germline V gives CDR1 MNHNY, CDR2 SVGAGI (reference sequence). This CDR3 contains 14 residues. V shed 7 bases, J shed 9 bases, and the junction held 8 bases outside the gene matches. As DNA, the CDR3 is TGTGCCAGCAAGCTGGACAGGGAGGTTTCACCCCTCCACTTT. Translation: CASKLDREVSPLHF.

V and J are TRBV27 and TRBJ2-1; D perhaps matches TRBD2 (6 bases). This CDR3 is 14 amino acids long. CDR1 and CDR2 from the germline V gene are MNHEY and SMNVEV (reference sequence). V was shortened by 3 bases and J by 6 bases, with 12 bases between the two germline ends. Written as DNA, the CDR3 is TGTGCCAGCAGTTTGGGACTCCGAGTCAATGAGCAGTTCTTC. It codes for CASSLGLRVNEQFF.

This rearrangement joins TRBV5-6 to TRBJ2-7; D is perhaps TRBD2 (6 bases). The CDR3 consists of 16 residues. V shed 4 bases and J shed 3 bases, with 20 bases lying between them. Germline lookup yields CDR1 SGHDT and CDR2 YYEEEE. Written as DNA, the CDR3 is TGTGCCAGCAGCCTCTTCGCCGGCGGGGCGTACTACGAGCAGTACTTC. It encodes CASSLFAGGAYYEQYF. The variable domain in full, completed from reference TRBV5-6 and TRBJ2-7, reads DAGVTQSPTHLIKTRGQQVTLRCSPKSGHDTVSWYQQALGQGPQFIFQYYEEEERQRGNFPDRFSGHQFPNYSSELNVNALLLGDSALYLCASSLFAGGAYYEQYFGPGTRLTVT.

The CDR3 DNA sequence: TGTGCCAGCAGCCCAGGACAGCAGGTCTGGCAGCCCCAGCATTTT. Translation gives CASSPGQQVWQPQHF. The chain recombines TRBV5-8 with TRBJ1-5, with a possible D match to TRBD1 (6 bases). With 4 bases removed from V and 7 bases from J, the gap between germline ends came to 18 bases. CDR1 is SGHTS and CDR2 is YDEGEE in the germline V gene. This CDR3 contains 15 residues.

CDR3 DNA: TGTGCCAGCAGCCGGACAGGGGGCCTCGTGTCCTATGGCTACACCTTC. Residues: CASSRTGGLVSYGYTF. The chain uses TRBV9 and TRBJ1-2; 11 bases align to TRBD1. V trimming: 4 bases; J trimming: 4 bases; junction bases outside the gene matches: 9. Germline CDR1 reads SGDLS; CDR2 reads YYNGEE. The CDR3 spans 16 residues.